The rows below give T cell receptor beta chains drawn from one sample of a study of blood T cell repertoires in COVID-19. The assay was immunoSEQ multiplex PCR, and TCRdb's table has in-frame clones only and misses some. The sample yields about 130,000 clones, about 83% seen once. Material: peripheral blood. The source is a man aged 55-75 years with acute or convalescent COVID-19. Each CDR3 is given with its conserved first and last residue.

>TRBV3-1/TRBV3-2|15|TRBJ2-7
CASSRGAGVSYEQYF
>TRBV5-4|15|TRBJ2-3
CASSLATTSTDTQYF
>TRBV6-2/TRBV6-3|15|TRBJ2-2
CASSLAATTTGELFF
>TRBV5-1|14|TRBJ2-5
CASSSTGGRETQYF
>TRBV28|15|TRBJ1-1
CASSDRGGWNTEAFF
>TRBV28|15|TRBJ1-2
CASRVPPGMGYGYTF
>TRBV19|13|TRBJ1-1
CASSTTQNTEAFF
>TRBV5-1|13|TRBJ1-1
CASRGTAGGEAFF
>TRBV7-9|15|TRBJ2-7
CASSPRSSGGYEQYF
>TRBV19|13|TRBJ1-1
CARRTGEGTEAFF
>TRBV5-1|19|TRBJ2-2
CASSLEGVIGRAGTGELFF
>TRBV29-1|14|TRBJ1-4
CSVEGAGGSEKLFF
>TRBV7-8|16|TRBJ2-7
CASSPPLRTGPYEQYF
>TRBV2|15|TRBJ1-1
CASRPYEGANTEAFF
>TRBV27|14|TRBJ1-5
CASSFSGFNQPQHF
>TRBV25-1|15|TRBJ1-4
CASGLTGVTNEKLFF
>TRBV25-1|14|TRBJ1-2
CASSRGTGNYGYTF